The 8 T cell receptor beta chains below were found in one sample sequenced in a study of CD8 T cells in Susac syndrome. Roughly 0.5 to 1 ug RNA was reverse transcribed with random hexamers. Each CDR3 protein is one row after TCRdb ran MiXCR on the immunoSEQ multiplex PCR reads. The profile shows 130,000 or so distinct CDR3 sequences, around 75% of them singletons. Material for sequencing was CD8+ T cells from PBMCs. The receptors come from a human donor with multiple sclerosis.

The J gene is TRBJ2-1, the V gene TRBV13, with 10 nucleotides matching TRBD2. Germline assignment: CDR1 PRHDT and CDR2 FYEKMQ (reference sequence). The CDR3 loop spans 16 amino acids. Trimming at V came to 2 bases and at J to 7 bases, leaving 8 bases not matched to a gene. The DNA for the CDR3 is TGTGCCAGCAGCTTACCCCTAGCGGGAGCTCTTAATGAGCAGTTCTTC. Its translation is CASSLPLAGALNEQFF.

The CDR3 reads CASSLRQGMDTEAFF. CDR3 sequence (DNA): TGTGCCAGTAGTCTAAGACAGGGGATGGACACTGAAGCTTTCTTT. This sequence joins TRBV19 and TRBJ1-1, with 8 positions matching TRBD1. This CDR3 has 15 residues. The V segment lost 5 bases and the J segment 3 bases; nucleotides outside the gene matches: 8. Looked up from germline, CDR1 is LNHDA and CDR2 is SQIVND (reference sequence). Based on the CDR3 plus reference TRBV19 and TRBJ1-1, the full variable domain is DGGITQSPKYLFRKEGQNVTLSCEQNLNHDAMYWYRQDPGQGLRLIYYSQIVNDFQKGDIAEGYSVSREKKESFPLTVTSAQKNPTAFYLCASSLRQGMDTEAFFGQGTRLTVV.

As DNA, the CDR3 is TGTGCCAGCAGTCGGGGACAGGGATGGGAGACCCAGTACTTC. Translated: CASSRGQGWETQYF. The chain links TRBV27 to TRBJ2-5; 9 nucleotides line up with TRBD1. Trimming cost V 5 bases and J 5 bases; bases outside gene matches: 6. This CDR3 is 14 amino acids long. Germline CDR1 reads MNHEY; CDR2 reads SMNVEV (reference sequence).

The J gene is TRBJ1-5, the V gene TRBV6-2 or TRBV6-3; TRBD1 might be the D (5 bases). The CDR3 sequence is 14 residues long. The V gene's germline CDR1 is MNHEY and CDR2 SVGEGT. Trimming took 4 bases from V and 3 from J, leaving 10 bases between them. CDR3 sequence: CASSLTASNQPQHF. The CDR3 coding sequence is TGTGCCAGCAGTTTGACAGCCTCCAATCAGCCCCAGCATTTT.

The chain joins TRBV4-3 to TRBJ1-1, with D tentatively TRBD1 (6 bases). V was clipped by 0 bases and J by 4 bases, with 24 bases between them. From germline, CDR1 is LGHNA and CDR2 YSLEER. The CDR3 sequence is 19 residues long. The CDR3: CASSQDLAWGARGGTEAFF. CDR3 DNA sequence: TGCGCCAGCAGCCAAGATCTAGCGTGGGGGGCGAGGGGTGGCACTGAAGCTTTCTTT.

V is TRBV7-9 and J is TRBJ2-7; D may be TRBD1 (6 bases). CDR3 length: 16 amino acids. V was clipped by 5 bases and J by 2 bases, with 19 bases between them. Germline V gene sequence: CDR1 SEHNR, CDR2 FQNEAQ (reference sequence). In DNA, the CDR3 is TGTGCCAGCAGCCCCCCCTCCGGGACAACTACCTACGAGCAGTACTTC. This codes for CASSPPSGTTTYEQYF.

The chain recombines TRBV4-1 with TRBJ2-3; D is perhaps TRBD1 (6 bases). CDR1 MGHRA and CDR2 YSYEKL come from the germline V gene. Trimming removed 1 base at V and 0 bases at J, with 8 bases between. The CDR3 loop spans 15 amino acids. The CDR3 coding sequence is TGCGCCAGCAGCCAAGGGACAGCTAGCACAGATACGCAGTATTTT. The encoded protein is CASSQGTASTDTQYF.

The chain carries TRBV7-9 and TRBJ1-1, with D perhaps TRBD1 (5 bases). Germline CDR1 is SEHNR and CDR2 is FQNEAQ (reference sequence). This CDR3 has 14 amino acids. V lost 2 bases and J 6 bases, leaving 13 bases between the germline ends. DNA of the CDR3: TGTGCCAGCAGCTTATCCCTCACAGGTCCTGAAGCTTTCTTT. Amino acid sequence: CASSLSLTGPEAFF.